Listed below are T cell receptor beta chains from one sample, sequenced in a study of CDR3 diversity in severe acne. A single record per CDR3 protein comes from TCRdb applying MiXCR to the PCR reads. The data show about 84,000 distinct CDR3 sequences, around 53% seen once. The sequenced sample was blood. The source is a male donor in good health, without acne. The CDR3 runs from the conserved cysteine through the conserved F or W. D genes are given only for firm matches. Clone size is shown for a subset of rows, as once, few, many or a class of expanded clone.

TRBV6-5,.,TRBJ2-7,.,CASGDWSSYEQYF,TGTGCCAGCGGGGATTGGAGCTCCTACGAGCAGTACTTC
TRBV20-1,.,TRBJ1-5,.,CSARDALNTGEGEPQHF,TGCAGTGCTAGAGATGCCCTTAACACCGGGGAGGGGGAGCCCCAGCATTTT
TRBV7-6,TRBD2,TRBJ2-7,.,CASSWGGGAPGEQYF,TGTGCCAGCAGCTGGGGCGGGGGGGCCCCTGGCGAGCAGTACTTC
TRBV20-1,.,TRBJ2-7,many,CSARADRSYEQYF,TGCAGTGCTAGAGCCGACAGATCCTACGAGCAGTACTTC
TRBV9,TRBD1,TRBJ1-5,once,CASSADRVEQPQHF,TGTGCCAGCAGCGCCGACAGGGTCGAACAGCCCCAGCATTTT
TRBV20-1,TRBD1,TRBJ1-5,medium-sized,CSASPRGEWYNQPQHF,TGCAGTGCTAGTCCCAGGGGGGAGTGGTACAATCAGCCCCAGCATTTT
TRBV7-3,TRBD2,TRBJ2-1,few,CASSSIAGPYNEQFF,TGTGCCAGCAGCTCGATAGCGGGGCCCTACAATGAGCAGTTCTTC
TRBV7-9,.,TRBJ2-5,.,CASSQGGQETQYF,TGTGCCAGCAGCCAGGGGGGGCAAGAGACCCAGTACTTC
TRBV24-1,TRBD2,TRBJ2-1,.,CASSLTISGGANEQFF,TGTGCCAGCAGTTTAACCATCAGCGGGGGGGCAAATGAGCAGTTCTTC
TRBV28,TRBD1,TRBJ1-5,many,CASSGQGDVQPQHF,TGTGCCAGCAGTGGACAGGGGGATGTTCAGCCCCAGCATTTT
TRBV9,.,TRBJ1-3,few,CASSNGFSGNTIYF,TGTGCCAGCAGCAACGGGTTCTCTGGAAACACCATATATTTT
TRBV5-1,TRBD1,TRBJ2-5,few,CASSVGQGKETQYF,TGCGCCAGCAGCGTTGGACAGGGTAAAGAGACCCAGTACTTC
TRBV10-3,.,TRBJ1-2,few,CAIKGAGFYGYTF,TGTGCCATCAAAGGGGCCGGATTCTATGGCTACACCTTC
TRBV20-1,.,TRBJ2-2,once,CSAREWECSVGGELFF,TGCAGTGCTAGAGAATGGGAGTGCTCCGTAGGAGGGGAGCTGTTTTTT
TRBV9,.,TRBJ2-5,.,CASNTQGGGETQYF,TGTGCCAGCAACACTCAGGGGGGCGGAGAGACCCAGTACTTC
TRBV3-1,TRBD2,TRBJ2-5,many,CASSLSGQETQYF,TGTGCCAGCAGCCTTAGCGGGCAAGAGACCCAGTACTTC
TRBV5-1,TRBD2,TRBJ2-5,.,CASSLGLAGRAQETQYF,TGCGCCAGCAGCTTGGGACTAGCGGGGCGCGCCCAAGAGACCCAGTACTTC
TRBV20-1,TRBD1,TRBJ2-3,medium-sized,CSVAGGSTDTQYF,TGCAGTGTTGCAGGGGGTAGCACAGATACGCAGTATTTT
TRBV20-1,TRBD1,TRBJ2-7,.,CSARTGGYEQYF,TGCAGTGCCAGAACAGGGGGCTACGAGCAGTACTTC
TRBV7-6,.,TRBJ2-7,many,CASSSGQSYEQYF,TGTGCCAGCAGCTCCGGACAGTCCTACGAGCAGTACTTC
TRBV5-1,TRBD1,TRBJ1-1,many,CASSSGTGGPTEAFF,TGCGCCAGCAGCTCGGGGACAGGGGGCCCCACTGAAGCTTTCTTT
TRBV20-1,.,TRBJ1-2,few,CSAMKDSPPYGYTF,TGCAGTGCTATGAAGGACAGTCCCCCCTATGGCTACACCTTC
TRBV12-3/TRBV12-4,.,TRBJ2-2,.,CASSGLGVDTGELFF,TGTGCCAGCAGCGGACTGGGGGTGGACACCGGGGAGCTGTTTTTT
TRBV9,.,TRBJ1-1,many,CASSVVVEQLNTEAFF,TGTGCCAGCAGCGTAGTCGTAGAACAACTGAACACTGAAGCTTTCTTT
TRBV6-5,TRBD1,TRBJ2-5,.,CASRPGTGGAYGETQYF,TGTGCCAGCAGACCTGGGACAGGGGGGGCATATGGGGAGACCCAGTACTTC
TRBV7-3,.,TRBJ2-3,.,CASSSRIADTQYF,TGTGCCAGCAGCTCCCGGATCGCAGATACGCAGTATTTT
TRBV7-3,TRBD2,TRBJ2-1,.,CASSPTSDAYNEQFF,TGTGCCAGCAGCCCGACTAGCGACGCCTACAATGAGCAGTTCTTC